This TCR beta chain stems from a study of OX40 agonist ivuxolimab in advanced cancers. General observations from the study: At 0.1 to 3.0 mg/kg and by week 6, clonal expansion occurred in CD4+ and CD8+ blood T cells. Among T cells, CD8+ cells averaged more expanded clones than CD4+ cells.

Looked up from germline, CDR1 is SGHDT and CDR2 is YYEEEE. The germline V and J ends were trimmed by 2 bases and 3 bases, with 8 bases remaining between them. This CDR3 spans 13 amino acids. Sequencing used immunoSEQ multiplex PCR; TCRdb keeps in-frame clones, though not all of them. The repertoire holds some 67,000 clones, with 85% as singletons. The table lists this clone with a count of one. The antigen remains undetermined. The V and J genes are TRBV5-6 and TRBJ2-5; D unclear. This TCR derives from an adult with an advanced solid tumor such as melanoma, head and neck, liver or kidney cancer. The sample consisted of CD4+ or CD8+ T cells sorted from blood, taken in a trial of the OX40 agonist ivuxolimab. CDR3 nucleotides: TGTGCCAGCAGCTTCGGGCAGGAAGAGACCCAGTACTTC. It codes for CASSFGQEETQYF.